The 6 T cell receptor beta chains below all came from one sample that was sequenced in a study of vaccination and CD4 T cells after COVID-19. Treatment given: approximately 9-day PBMC culture with coronavirus spike peptide pools or control peptides (ViraFEST assay). The Oncomine TCR Beta short-read assay was what sequenced the DNA obtained from cultured CD4+ T cells. TCRdb redid the calling of the PCR reads with MiXCR, one entry per CDR3 protein. The table lists fewer than 9,500 distinct CDR3 sequences, 55% of them singletons. Antigens for these TCRs are unknown. The sequenced sample was CD4+ T cells from blood, cultured in vitro. The receptors were gathered from a human donor who had recovered from COVID-19.

This chain connects TRBV20-1 to TRBJ2-5; tentative D call: TRBD2 (6 bases). This CDR3 region has 14 residues. Per the germline V gene, CDR1 is DFQATT and CDR2 is SNEGSKA (reference sequence). Between the trimmed V and J ends, which lost 1 base and 3 bases, there was a span of 12 bases. CDR3 residues: CSARAGTFEETQYF. In DNA form, the CDR3 reads TGCAGTGCTAGAGCAGGGACTTTCGAAGAGACCCAGTACTTC.

The chain is built from TRBV5-1 and TRBJ2-3; 11 bases agree with TRBD1. With V trimmed by 2 bases and J by 4 bases, 6 bases remained unmatched. The CDR3 totals 16 residues. Germline V gene lookup returns CDR1 SGHRS and CDR2 YFSETQ. The CDR3 DNA is TGCGCCAGCAGCTTAAACCCGGGACAGGGGGCAGATACGCAGTATTTT. Translating gives CASSLNPGQGADTQYF.

The genes are TRBV5-3 and TRBJ2-5; the match to TRBD1 covers 12 bases. TRBV5-3 is labeled an ORF, and its function is uncertain. V was pared by 8 bases and J by 5 bases, with 16 bases of the junction left unmatched. This CDR3 comprises 17 residues. The CDR3 protein is CASSTARGQGARETQYF. The DNA for the CDR3 is TGTGCCAGCAGCACAGCTAGGGGACAGGGGGCACGGGAGACCCAGTACTTC.

This chain joins TRBV6-2 or TRBV6-3 and TRBJ2-3; weak D call: TRBD1 (5 bases). CDR3 length: 18 residues. The germline gives CDR1 MNHEY, CDR2 SVGEGT. Between the trimmed V and J ends, which lost 0 bases and 3 bases, there was a span of 19 bases. For the CDR3, the DNA is TGTGCCAGCAGTTACTCCCCAGCCTTGACAGACGCAACAGATACGCAGTATTTT. Protein product: CASSYSPALTDATDTQYF.

This rearrangement joins TRBV10-3 to TRBJ1-2; D unresolved. Trimming shortened V by 10 bases and J by 1 base, and 10 bases separated the two germline ends. CDR3 size: 12 residues. CDR1 ENHRY and CDR2 SYGVKD come from the germline V gene. The CDR3, as DNA: TGTGCCAGCTCGGACGGTAACTATGGCTACACCTTC. Translation: CASSDGNYGYTF.

V is TRBV7-9 and J is TRBJ1-2, with 7 bases aligning to TRBD1. The CDR3 is 17 amino acids. Germline CDR1 and CDR2: SEHNR and FQNEAQ (reference sequence). V shed 2 bases, J shed 2 bases, and the junction held 11 bases outside the gene matches. The CDR3 is CASSLRKWTGPNYGYTF. The CDR3 region has the DNA TGTGCCAGCAGCTTAAGAAAGTGGACAGGACCGAACTATGGCTACACCTTC.